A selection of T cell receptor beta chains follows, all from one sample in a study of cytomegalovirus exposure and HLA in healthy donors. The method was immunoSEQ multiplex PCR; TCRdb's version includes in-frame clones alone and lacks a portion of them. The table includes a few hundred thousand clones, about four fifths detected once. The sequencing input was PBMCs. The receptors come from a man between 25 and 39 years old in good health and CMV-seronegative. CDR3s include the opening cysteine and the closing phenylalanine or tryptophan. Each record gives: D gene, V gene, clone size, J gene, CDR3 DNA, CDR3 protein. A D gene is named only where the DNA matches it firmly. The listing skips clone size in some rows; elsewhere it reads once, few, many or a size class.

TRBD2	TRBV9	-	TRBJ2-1	TGTGCCAGCAGCGGACCGGGACTAGCGGGGTTAGACGGGAATGAGCAGTTCTTC	CASSGPGLAGLDGNEQFF
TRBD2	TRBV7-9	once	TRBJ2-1	TGTGCCAGCAGCTTAGTCGGCGGGGGGGGTAATGAGCAGTTCTTC	CASSLVGGGGNEQFF
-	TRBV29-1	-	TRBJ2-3	TGCAGCGTTGATCCTTCGACAGGCACAGATACGCAGTATTTT	CSVDPSTGTDTQYF
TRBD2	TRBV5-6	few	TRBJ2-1	TGTGCCAGCAGCTTAATTAGCGGGGGGGCAGGCAATGAGCAGTTCTTC	CASSLISGGAGNEQFF
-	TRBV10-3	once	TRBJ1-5	TGTGCCATCAGTGAGGCAGCGCCCAGTAATCAGCCCCAGCATTTT	CAISEAAPSNQPQHF
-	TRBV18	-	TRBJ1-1	TGTGCCAGCTCTCATAATCAGGGTGAAGCTTTCTTT	CASSHNQGEAFF
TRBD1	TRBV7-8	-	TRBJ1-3	TGTGCCAGCAGCTTCCAACAGGGGTCCTCTGGAAACACCATATATTTT	CASSFQQGSSGNTIYF
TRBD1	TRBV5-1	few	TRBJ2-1	TGCGCCAGCAAAGCCCGGACAGGGGTGGGGGGCTACAATGAGCAGTTCTTC	CASKARTGVGGYNEQFF
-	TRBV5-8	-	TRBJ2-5	TGTGCCAGCAGCTCTCGTTTAGCGACAGAGACCCAGTACTTC	CASSSRLATETQYF
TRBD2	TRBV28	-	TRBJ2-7	TGTGCCAGCAGTTTGGTCCCTAGCGGGGAGGAGCAGTACTTC	CASSLVPSGEEQYF
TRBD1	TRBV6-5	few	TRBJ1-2	TGTGCCAGCAGTCAGACAGGGGGGGACTATGGCTACACCTTC	CASSQTGGDYGYTF
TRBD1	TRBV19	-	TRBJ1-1	TGTGCCAGTAGTGGGTGGACAGGCGGTACTGAAGCTTTCTTT	CASSGWTGGTEAFF
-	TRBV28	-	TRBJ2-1	TGTGCCAGCAGTTTAAGGGGGGGGGCCCTTAAGCAGTTCTTC	CASSLRGGALKQFF
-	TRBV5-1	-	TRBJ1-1	TGCGCCAGCAGCCCTCACCAGGGGCGAGGGGCTGAAGCTTTCTTT	CASSPHQGRGAEAFF
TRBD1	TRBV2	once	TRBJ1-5	TGTGCCAGCACCGGGACAGGGTGGGGGCTCAATCAGCCCCAGCATTTT	CASTGTGWGLNQPQHF
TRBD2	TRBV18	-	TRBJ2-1	TGTGCCAGCTCATTAACTAGCGGGTCCTACAATGAGCAGTTCTTC	CASSLTSGSYNEQFF
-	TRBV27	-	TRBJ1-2	TGTGCCAGCAGTTTTGGTTCGGGAAACTATGGCTACACCTTC	CASSFGSGNYGYTF
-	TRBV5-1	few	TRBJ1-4	TGCGCCAGCAGCTTCTACGGGATCCAAGCAACTAATGAAAAACTGTTTTTT	CASSFYGIQATNEKLFF
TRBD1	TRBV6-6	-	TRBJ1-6	TGTGCCAGCAGCCCCGACCAGGGGGCACCCCTCCACTTT	CASSPDQGAPLHF
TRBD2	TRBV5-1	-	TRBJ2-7	TGCGCCAGCAGGTTGGGGCTAGCGGGGGCCCCCTACGAGCAGTATTTC	CASRLGLAGAPYEQYF
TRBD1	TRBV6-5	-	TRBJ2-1	TGTGCCAGCACCAAAACAGGGGGCGGCTACAATGAGCAGTTCTTC	CASTKTGGGYNEQFF
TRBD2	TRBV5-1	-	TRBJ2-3	TGCGCCAGCAGCGCGGGACTAGCGGGGGATACGCAGTATTTT	CASSAGLAGDTQYF
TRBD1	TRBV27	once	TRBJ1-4	TGTGCCAGCAGTTCCCCGGGGGCAGGGGGGAGGACTAATGAAAAACTGTTTTTT	CASSSPGAGGRTNEKLFF
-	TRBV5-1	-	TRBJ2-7	TGCGCCAGCAGCTTGGCTAGGTACGACTTCTACGAGCAGTACTTC	CASSLARYDFYEQYF
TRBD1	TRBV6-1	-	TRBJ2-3	TGTGCCAGCAGTGACCTGAGACCGGGACAGCTGGGGGATACGCAGTATTTT	CASSDLRPGQLGDTQYF
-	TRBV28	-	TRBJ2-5	TGTGCCAGCAGCTTCCAAGAGACCCAGTACTTC	CASSFQETQYF
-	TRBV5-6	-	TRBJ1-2	TGTGCCAGCAGCTTGGGCACTGGGGGGGACACCTTC	CASSLGTGGDTF
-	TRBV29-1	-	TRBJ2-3	TGCAGCGTTGAAAAGGGGCTTATAGGGGCAGATACGCAGTATTTT	CSVEKGLIGADTQYF
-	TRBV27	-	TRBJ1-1	TGTGCCAGCAGTCCTCAGGGAAGGAACACTGAAGCTTTCTTT	CASSPQGRNTEAFF